The 18 T cell receptor beta chains presented below share a single source sample, sequenced in a study of response to subunit inactivated influenza vaccine. TCRdb reprocessed the RT-PCR reads via MiXCR and lists one record per CDR3 protein. There are 500,000 to 600,000 distinct CDR3 sequences in the sample; around 13% occur only once, and over 8.5% lies in the top ten. The sample was PBMCs from blood, taken 11 to 12 days after vaccination. The receptors originated from a man aged 50-59 years who received an inactivated influenza vaccine.

This clonotype has a handful of counts. CDR3 sequence reads: CASSWAGSRSGELFF. CDR3 sequence (DNA): TGTGCCAGCTCCTGGGCAGGGTCTAGGTCCGGGGAGCTGTTTTTT. The chain couples TRBV6-1 to TRBJ2-2, with D tentatively TRBD1 (5 bases). CDR3 length: 15 residues. Germline CDR1 MNHNS, CDR2 SASEGT. Deletions cut 8 bases from V and 6 bases from J, with 19 bases between.

This chain links TRBV7-3 with TRBJ2-5, with D perhaps TRBD1 (6 bases). V was trimmed by 4 bases and J by 5 bases, leaving 14 bases between them. Germline CDR1 SGHTA, CDR2 FQGTGA. CDR3 length: 14 residues. The CDR3 sequence is CASSSQGSSETQYF. The DNA for the CDR3 is TGTGCCAGCAGCTCACAGGGTTCGAGTGAGACCCAGTACTTC.

The V and J genes are TRBV6-2 or TRBV6-3 and TRBJ2-1; the D is unclear. Trimming removed 5 bases at V and 2 bases at J, with 13 bases between. The germline CDR1 and CDR2 sequences are MNHEY and SVGEGT. This CDR3 is 15 amino acids long. The CDR3 here is CASSATISPYNEQFF. Here the CDR3 DNA reads TGTGCCAGCAGTGCTACTATCTCCCCCTACAATGAGCAGTTCTTC.

The chain employs TRBV30 and TRBJ2-1; 10 bases map to TRBD2. From germline, CDR1 is GTSNPN and CDR2 SVGIG (reference sequence). V trimming: 3 bases; J trimming: 5 bases; junction bases outside the gene matches: 4. The CDR3 covers 14 residues. The CDR3 DNA reads TGTGCCTGGAGCACTAGCGGGACGGACAATGAGCAGTTCTTC. This encodes CAWSTSGTDNEQFF. Variable domain in full (rest from reference TRBV30 and TRBJ2-1): SQTIHQWPATLVQPVGSPLSLECTVEGTSNPNLYWYRQAAGRGLQLLFYSVGIGQISSEVPQNLSASRPQDRQFILSSKKLLLSDSGFYLCAWSTSGTDNEQFFGPGTRLTVL.

This clonotype has only one observation. The rearrangement uses TRBV20-1 and TRBJ2-3; D perhaps matches TRBD2 (6 bases). This CDR3 comprises 15 residues. V gave up 0 bases and J gave up 7 bases, with 17 bases separating them. Germline values: CDR1 DFQATT, CDR2 SNEGSKA (reference sequence). Here the CDR3 reads CSARDQSAGSNTQYF. The DNA of the CDR3 is TGCAGTGCTAGAGATCAATCGGCGGGGTCCAATACGCAGTATTTT.

This clonotype was seen a few times. The J gene is TRBJ1-1, the V gene TRBV20-1, with D tentatively TRBD1 (6 bases). The V end was cut by 3 bases, the J end by 2 bases, with 13 bases between. The germline CDR1 and CDR2 sequences are DFQATT and SNEGSKA (reference sequence). CDR3 length equals 14 residues. The CDR3 reads CSARTGQLNTEAFF. The CDR3 bases are TGCAGTGCTAGGACAGGACAGCTCAACACTGAAGCTTTCTTT.

This clonotype was observed many times. The CDR3: CASSLTANQPQHF. As DNA, the CDR3 is TGTGCCAGCAGTCTAACAGCCAATCAGCCCCAGCATTTT. The rearrangement uses TRBV12-3 or TRBV12-4 and TRBJ1-5; D not certain. Trimming took off 5 bases at V and 3 bases at J, with 8 bases between the two ends. This CDR3 has 13 amino acids.

The V gene is TRBV3-1, the J gene TRBJ1-1; 10 nucleotides line up with TRBD1. V lost 2 bases to trimming and J lost 4 bases; unmatched junction nucleotides: 1. The V gene's germline CDR1 is LGHDT and CDR2 YNNKEL (reference sequence). The CDR3 totals 14 residues. The CDR3, as DNA: TGTGCCAGCAGCCAAAGGGACAGGGGCACTGAAGCTTTCTTT. This encodes CASSQRDRGTEAFF.

This clonotype was counted between two and nine times. The V gene is TRBV10-3, the J gene TRBJ2-7; D might be TRBD1 (6 bases). The V gene's germline CDR1 is ENHRY and CDR2 SYGVKD. With 10 bases removed from V and 3 bases from J, the gap between germline ends came to 13 bases. The CDR3 extends over 12 amino acids. CDR3 sequence reads: CATRDTLYEQYF. For the CDR3, the DNA is TGTGCCACCCGGGACACCCTCTACGAGCAGTACTTC.

The table lists this clonotype with a few counts. A read error may produce the germline difference seen at one junction end. This chain links TRBV4-1 with TRBJ1-3; D call uncertain. The CDR3 has 16 amino acids. Germline V lookup: CDR1 MGHRA, CDR2 YSYEKL. The CDR3 coding sequence is TGCGCCAGCAACCAAGCGGGGAGGGACTCTGGAAACACCATATATTTT. Amino acid sequence: CASNQAGRDSGNTIYF.

The chain links TRBV7-2 to TRBJ2-6; no firm D call. In germline, CDR1 is SGHTA, CDR2 FQGNSA. This CDR3 region has 15 residues. Trimming stripped 8 bases from V and 1 base from J, with 12 bases between. CDR3 DNA: TGTGCCAGCGGTGTATCGGGTTCTGGGGCCAACGTCCTGACTTTC. Its protein product is CASGVSGSGANVLTF.

This clonotype was observed a few times. This sequence joins TRBV6-2 or TRBV6-3 and TRBJ2-5; TRBD1 agrees at 8 bases. This CDR3 region has 16 residues. The germline V gene has CDR1 MNHEY and CDR2 SVGEGT. Losses at the gene ends were 6 bases for V and 1 base for J; bases not matched to a gene: 10. The chain's CDR3 is CASRLTRDRSQETQYF. The CDR3 DNA reads TGTGCCAGCAGACTCACAAGGGACAGGTCCCAAGAGACCCAGTACTTC.

This clonotype was detected only once. The rearrangement joins TRBV30 to TRBJ2-3, with TRBD2 identical over 10 bases. The trim removed 4 bases at V and 4 bases at J, leaving 5 bases unmatched. This CDR3 has 14 amino acids. Germline CDR1 GTSNPN, CDR2 SVGIG (reference sequence). The CDR3, as DNA: TGTGCCTGGAACAGCGGGAGGGCCCCAGATACGCAGTATTTT. Protein product: CAWNSGRAPDTQYF.

This clonotype was detected ten times or more. The V gene is TRBV12-3 or TRBV12-4, the J gene TRBJ2-5, with a tentative D call TRBD1 (6 bases). The length of the CDR3 is 13 residues. Between the trimmed V and J ends, which lost 7 bases and 5 bases, there was a span of 14 bases. The CDR3 is CASTGQGRETQYF. In nucleotides, the CDR3 is TGTGCCAGCACGGGCCAGGGGCGGGAGACCCAGTACTTC.

About this clonotype: A read error may explain this, as a much larger clone is one base away. J is TRBJ2-7 and V is TRBV10-3, with D perhaps being TRBD1 or TRBD2 (5 bases each). The germline CDR1 and CDR2 sequences are ENHRY and SYGVKD. V gave up 8 bases and J gave up 5 bases, with 13 bases separating them. CDR3 length: 12 residues. The CDR3 DNA is TGTGCCATCTCGGGACCTGGCGACGAGCAGTACTTC. As protein: CAISGPGDEQYF.

The chain links TRBV5-1 to TRBJ2-1; 7 positions agree with TRBD2. The V gene end was trimmed by 0 bases and the J gene end by 10 bases; junction bases not matched to a gene: 7. The CDR3 sequence is 14 residues long. Germline V gives CDR1 SGHRS, CDR2 YFSETQ. The CDR3 spells CASSLALGAGEQFF. In DNA, the CDR3 is TGCGCCAGCAGCTTGGCCCTGGGAGCGGGGGAGCAGTTCTTC.

This clonotype was detected a few times. The CDR3 region has the DNA TGCAGTGCTCCGGGACAGGGGTTTTCCGAGCAGTACTTC. Its translation is CSAPGQGFSEQYF. The rearrangement uses TRBV20-1 and TRBJ2-7, with TRBD1 matching 10 bases. The CDR3 runs 13 residues. Germline values: CDR1 DFQATT, CDR2 SNEGSKA (reference sequence). V lost 5 bases, J lost 6 bases, and 7 bases stayed unmatched.

This chain connects TRBV20-1 to TRBJ1-1; TRBD1 matches at 11 bases. J gave up 5 bases and V 0 bases, and 2 bases lay outside the gene matches. This CDR3 has 14 residues. Germline V gene data show CDR1 as DFQATT and CDR2 as SNEGSKA (reference sequence). The CDR3 DNA reads as TGCAGTGCTAGAGAAGGGACAGGGGGGACTGAAGCTTTCTTT. Its translation is CSAREGTGGTEAFF.